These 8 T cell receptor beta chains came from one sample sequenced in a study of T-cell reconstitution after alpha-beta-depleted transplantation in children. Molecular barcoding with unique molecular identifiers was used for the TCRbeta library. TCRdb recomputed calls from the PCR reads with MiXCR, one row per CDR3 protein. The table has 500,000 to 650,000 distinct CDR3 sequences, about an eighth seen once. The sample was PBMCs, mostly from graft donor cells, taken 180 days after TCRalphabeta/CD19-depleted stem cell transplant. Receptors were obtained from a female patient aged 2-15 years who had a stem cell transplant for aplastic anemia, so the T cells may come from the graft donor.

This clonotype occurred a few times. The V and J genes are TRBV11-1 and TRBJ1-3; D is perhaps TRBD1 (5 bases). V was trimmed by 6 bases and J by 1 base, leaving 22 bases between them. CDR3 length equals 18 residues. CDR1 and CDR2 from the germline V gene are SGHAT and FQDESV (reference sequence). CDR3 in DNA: TGTGCCAGCAGAAAACCCGGGACTAAAAAGGGGTCTGGAAACACCATATATTTT. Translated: CASRKPGTKKGSGNTIYF.

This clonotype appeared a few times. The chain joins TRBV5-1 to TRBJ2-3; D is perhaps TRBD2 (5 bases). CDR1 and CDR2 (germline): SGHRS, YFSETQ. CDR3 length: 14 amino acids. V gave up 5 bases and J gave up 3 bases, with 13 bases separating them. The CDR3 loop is CASSSVGGTDTQYF. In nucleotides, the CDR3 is TGCGCCAGCAGTTCGGTCGGAGGTACAGATACGCAGTATTTT.

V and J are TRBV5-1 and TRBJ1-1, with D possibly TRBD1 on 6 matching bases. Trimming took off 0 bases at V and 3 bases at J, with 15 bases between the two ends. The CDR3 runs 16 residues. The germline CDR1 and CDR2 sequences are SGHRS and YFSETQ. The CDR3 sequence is CASSLVQGGVYTEAFF. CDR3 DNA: TGCGCCAGCAGCTTGGTACAGGGTGGGGTCTACACTGAAGCTTTCTTT.

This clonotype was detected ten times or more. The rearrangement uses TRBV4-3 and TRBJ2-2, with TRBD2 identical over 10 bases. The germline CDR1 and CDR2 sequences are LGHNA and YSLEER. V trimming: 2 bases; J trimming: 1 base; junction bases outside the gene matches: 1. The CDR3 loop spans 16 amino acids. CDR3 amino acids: CASSQLAGVNTGELFF. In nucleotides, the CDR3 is TGCGCCAGCAGCCAACTAGCGGGAGTGAACACCGGGGAGCTGTTTTTT.

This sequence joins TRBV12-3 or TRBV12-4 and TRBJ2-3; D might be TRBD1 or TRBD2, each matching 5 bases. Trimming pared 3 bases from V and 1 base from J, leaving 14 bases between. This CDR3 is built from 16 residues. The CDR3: CASSFRGVQRTDTQYF. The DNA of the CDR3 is TGTGCCAGCAGTTTTCGAGGGGTACAGCGCACAGATACGCAGTATTTT.

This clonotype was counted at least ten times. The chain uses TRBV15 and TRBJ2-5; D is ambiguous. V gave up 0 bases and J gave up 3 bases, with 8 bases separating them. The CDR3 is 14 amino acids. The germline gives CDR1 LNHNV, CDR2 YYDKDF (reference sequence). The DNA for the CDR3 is TGTGCCACCAGCAGAGATTTTACGGAAGAGACCCAGTACTTC. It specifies CATSRDFTEETQYF.

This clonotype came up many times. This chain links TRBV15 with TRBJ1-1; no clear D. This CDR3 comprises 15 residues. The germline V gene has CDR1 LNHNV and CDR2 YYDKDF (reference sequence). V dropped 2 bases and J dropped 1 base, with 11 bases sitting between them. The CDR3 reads CATSRREAGNTEAFF. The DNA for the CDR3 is TGTGCCACCAGCAGACGAGAAGCAGGGAACACTGAAGCTTTCTTT.

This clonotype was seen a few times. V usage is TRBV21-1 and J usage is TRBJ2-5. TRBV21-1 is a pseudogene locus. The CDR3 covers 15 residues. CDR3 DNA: TGTGCCAGCAGCAAAGTGGAGAGCGTACAAGAGACCCAGTACTTC. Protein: CASSKVESVQETQYF.